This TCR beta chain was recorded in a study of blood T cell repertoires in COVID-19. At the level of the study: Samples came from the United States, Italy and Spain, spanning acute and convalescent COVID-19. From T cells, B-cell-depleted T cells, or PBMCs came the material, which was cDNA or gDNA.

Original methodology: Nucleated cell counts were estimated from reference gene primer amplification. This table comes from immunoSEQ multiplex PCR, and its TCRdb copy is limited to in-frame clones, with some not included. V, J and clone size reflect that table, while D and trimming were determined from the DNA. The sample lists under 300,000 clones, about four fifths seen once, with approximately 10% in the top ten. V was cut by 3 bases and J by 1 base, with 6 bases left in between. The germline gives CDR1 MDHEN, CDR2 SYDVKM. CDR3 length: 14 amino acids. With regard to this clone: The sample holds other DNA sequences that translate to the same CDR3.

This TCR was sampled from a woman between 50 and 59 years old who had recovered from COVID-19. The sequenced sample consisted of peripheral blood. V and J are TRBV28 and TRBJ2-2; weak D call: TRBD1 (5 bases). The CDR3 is CASSLGQNTGELFF. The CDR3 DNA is TGTGCCAGCAGTTTGGGGCAGAACACCGGGGAGCTGTTTTTT.